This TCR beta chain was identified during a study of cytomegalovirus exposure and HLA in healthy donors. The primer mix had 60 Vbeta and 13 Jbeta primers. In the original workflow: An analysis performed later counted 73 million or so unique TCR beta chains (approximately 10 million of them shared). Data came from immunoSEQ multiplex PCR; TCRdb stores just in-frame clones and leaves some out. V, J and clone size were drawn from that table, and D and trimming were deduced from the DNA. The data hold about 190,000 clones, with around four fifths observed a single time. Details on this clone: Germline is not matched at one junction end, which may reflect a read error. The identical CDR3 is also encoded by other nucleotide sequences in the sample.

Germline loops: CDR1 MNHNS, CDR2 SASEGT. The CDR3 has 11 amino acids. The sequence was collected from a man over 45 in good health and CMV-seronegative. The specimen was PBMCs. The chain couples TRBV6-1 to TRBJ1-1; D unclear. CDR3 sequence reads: CASRDRTEAFF. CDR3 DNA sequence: TGCGCCAGCAGAGATCGGACTGAAGCTTTCTTT.